Below are 3 T cell receptor beta chains sequenced from a single sample in a study of CD8 T cells in ankylosing spondylitis. These receptors have no identified antigens. TCRdb independently ran MiXCR on the 5' RACE reads; one entry per CDR3 protein. This table holds 470,000 or so distinct CDR3 sequences, roughly 27% found once. Broader study findings: What appeared characteristic of ankylosing spondylitis blood was a TCR beta motif of fewer than ten highly homologous variants.

The sample taken for sequencing was blood, either unsorted or a sorted T cell fraction (not recorded which). The receptors derive from a male donor with ankylosing spondylitis.

In this sample, this clonotype turned up a few times. V and J are TRBV20-1 and TRBJ2-7, with 9 bases that match TRBD1. With 7 bases clipped from V and 0 bases from J, the junction kept 4 bases outside the gene matches. Germline values: CDR1 DFQATT, CDR2 SNEGSKA (reference sequence). This CDR3 is 13 amino acids long. CDR3 in DNA: TGCAGTGTTATGACAGGGGGCTCCTACGAGCAGTACGTC. Amino acid sequence: CSVMTGGSYEQYV.

The gene calls are TRBV24-1 and TRBJ2-1; 8 bases line up with TRBD2. The V segment lost 4 bases and the J segment 2 bases; nucleotides outside the gene matches: 6. This CDR3 region has 16 residues. Germline assignment: CDR1 KGHDR and CDR2 SFDVKD. Here the CDR3 DNA reads TGTGCCACCAGTGAGCAAGCGGGAGTGACCTACAATGAGCAGTTCTTC. Encoded protein: CATSEQAGVTYNEQFF.

This chain links TRBV7-6 with TRBJ1-4; D is uncertain. This CDR3 region has 14 residues. Trimming took off 2 bases at V and 3 bases at J, with 7 bases between the two ends. Germline V gene lookup returns CDR1 SGHVS and CDR2 FNYEAQ. CDR3 sequence: CASSLSNSNEKLFF. The CDR3 bases are TGTGCCAGCAGCTTATCCAATTCTAATGAAAAACTGTTTTTT.